This T cell receptor (beta chain) stems from a study of molecular identifiers for immune sequencing clone quantification. The CDR3 runs 14 residues. Looked up from germline, CDR1 is LGHNA and CDR2 is YSLEER. V gave up 0 bases and J gave up 4 bases, with 7 bases separating them. This clonotype has just a few counts. Its antigen remains unidentified. Naive CD8 libraries came from about 20,000 to 1,000,000 sorted cells with 10%, 30% or 50% RNA. A CD8+CD4-CCR7+CD45RA+ gate was used to sort naive CD8 T cells. Study outcomes and limitations: A single cell's spiked Jurkat TCR RNA was reportedly detectable among 950,000 to 1,000,000 naive cells.

Each CDR3 protein is one row after TCRdb ran MiXCR on the PCR reads. Among a few hundred thousand distinct CDR3 sequences listed, around 23% were seen once. The sequence was collected from a human donor in good health. Some libraries in this study had Jurkat cell RNA spiked in. The sample comprised naive CD8+ T cells from blood, with Jurkat cell RNA spiked in. Subset: FACS-sorted CD8+CD4-CCR7+CD45RA+ naive T cells. This chain links TRBV4-3 with TRBJ2-1, with D possibly being TRBD1 (5 bases). The CDR3 protein is CASSQERQYNEQFF. The DNA of the CDR3 is TGCGCCAGCAGCCAAGAAAGACAGTACAATGAGCAGTTCTTC.